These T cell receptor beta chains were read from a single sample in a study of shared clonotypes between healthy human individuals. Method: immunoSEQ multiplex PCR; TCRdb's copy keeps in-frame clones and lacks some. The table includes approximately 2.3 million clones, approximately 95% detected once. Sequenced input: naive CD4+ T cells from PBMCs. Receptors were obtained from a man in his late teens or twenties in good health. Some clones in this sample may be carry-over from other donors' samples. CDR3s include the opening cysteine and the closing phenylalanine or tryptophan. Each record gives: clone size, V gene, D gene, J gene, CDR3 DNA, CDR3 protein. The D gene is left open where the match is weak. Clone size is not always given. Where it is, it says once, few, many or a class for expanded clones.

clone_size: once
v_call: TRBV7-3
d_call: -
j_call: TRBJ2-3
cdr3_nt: TGTGCCAGCAGCCCCGGCTACACAGATACGCAGTATTTT
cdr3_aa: CASSPGYTDTQYF

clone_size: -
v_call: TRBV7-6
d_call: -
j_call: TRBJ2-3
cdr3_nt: TGTGCCAGCAGTCAAAAAGGGACTGGCACAGATACGCAGTATTTT
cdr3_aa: CASSQKGTGTDTQYF

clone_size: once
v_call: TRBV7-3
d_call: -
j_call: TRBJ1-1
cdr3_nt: TGTGCCAGCAGCTTAATCGGTGGCTATGAAGCTTTCTTT
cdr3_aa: CASSLIGGYEAFF

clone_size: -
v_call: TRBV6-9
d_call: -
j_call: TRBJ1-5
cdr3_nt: TGTGCCAGCACCCTCTCCTGGGGGGAGCGCAATCAGCCCCAGCATTTT
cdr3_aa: CASTLSWGERNQPQHF

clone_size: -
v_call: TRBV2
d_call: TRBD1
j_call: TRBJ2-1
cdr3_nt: TGTGCCAGCAGTGCAGACAGGGTTGGCTACTTCTTC
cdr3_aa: CASSADRVGYFF

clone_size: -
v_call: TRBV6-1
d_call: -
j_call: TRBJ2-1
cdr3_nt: TGTGCCAGCAGCGACACCCAGAGGTTATATGAGCAGTTCTTC
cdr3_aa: CASSDTQRLYEQFF

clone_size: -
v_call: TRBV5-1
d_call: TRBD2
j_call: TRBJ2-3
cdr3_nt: TGCGCCAGCAGCTCCCGCGGGAGGGAAGCAGATACGCAGTATTTT
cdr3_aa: CASSSRGREADTQYF

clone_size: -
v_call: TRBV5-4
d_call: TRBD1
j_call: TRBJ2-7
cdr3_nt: TGTGCCAGCAGCACCCTGGGGACAGGGCCTTTCGAGCAGTACTTC
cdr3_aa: CASSTLGTGPFEQYF

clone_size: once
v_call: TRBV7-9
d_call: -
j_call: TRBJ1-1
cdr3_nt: TGTGCCAGCAGCTTAGGGGGCTGGGGCACTGAAGCTTTCTTT
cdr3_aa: CASSLGGWGTEAFF

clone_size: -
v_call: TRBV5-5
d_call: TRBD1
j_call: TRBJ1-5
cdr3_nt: TGTGCCAGCAGCCGGACAGGGGAAAATCAGCCCCAGCATTTT
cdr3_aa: CASSRTGENQPQHF

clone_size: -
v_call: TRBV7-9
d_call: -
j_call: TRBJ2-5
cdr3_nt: TGTGCCAGCAGCTTTCAGACAGGGACTCAAGAGACCCAGTACTTC
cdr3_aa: CASSFQTGTQETQYF

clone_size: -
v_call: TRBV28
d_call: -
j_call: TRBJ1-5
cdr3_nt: TGTGCCAGCAGTTCGACTATTGGTCGGGCCCAGCATTTT
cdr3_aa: CASSSTIGRAQHF

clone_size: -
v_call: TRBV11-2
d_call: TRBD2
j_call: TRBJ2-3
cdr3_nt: TGTGCCAGCAGCTCACTAGCGGGGAGCACAGATACGCAGTATTTT
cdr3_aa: CASSSLAGSTDTQYF

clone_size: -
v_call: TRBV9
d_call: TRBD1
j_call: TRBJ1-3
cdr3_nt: TGTGCCAGCAGCGCGCCTAGGGGAGGGACAGCTGGAAACACCATATATTTT
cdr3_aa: CASSAPRGGTAGNTIYF

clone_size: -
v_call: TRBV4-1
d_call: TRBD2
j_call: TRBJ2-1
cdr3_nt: TGCGCCAGCAGCCTACCTCCTCGGACTAGTGCCGATGAGCAGTTCTTC
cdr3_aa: CASSLPPRTSADEQFF

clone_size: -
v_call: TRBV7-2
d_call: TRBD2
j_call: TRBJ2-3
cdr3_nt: TGTGCCAGCAGCCCTACTAGCGGCACCTTTACGCAGTATTTT
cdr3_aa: CASSPTSGTFTQYF

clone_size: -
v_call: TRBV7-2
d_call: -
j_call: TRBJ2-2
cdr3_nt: TGTGCCAGCAGATACGCCAGTCAGGGGGGCACCGGGGAGCTGTTTTTT
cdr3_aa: CASRYASQGGTGELFF

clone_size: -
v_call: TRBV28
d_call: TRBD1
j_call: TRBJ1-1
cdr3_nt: TGTGCCAGCGGGGGACAGGGGGTAACACTGGAAGCTTTCTTT
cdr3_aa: CASGGQGVTLEAFF

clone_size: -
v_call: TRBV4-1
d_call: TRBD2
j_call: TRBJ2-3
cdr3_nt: TGCGCCAGCAGCCAGGGCCCGGGACTAGCGGGAACAGATACGCAGTATTTT
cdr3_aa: CASSQGPGLAGTDTQYF

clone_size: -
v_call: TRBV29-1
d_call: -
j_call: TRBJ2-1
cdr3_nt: TGCAGCGTTGAAAGGGTACGGGGGTCAAACAATGAGCAGTTCTTC
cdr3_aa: CSVERVRGSNNEQFF

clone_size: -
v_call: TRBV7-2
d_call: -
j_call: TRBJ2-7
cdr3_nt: TGTGCCAGCAGCTTAATGCCATTTTCCCGCTACGAGCAGTACTTC
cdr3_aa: CASSLMPFSRYEQYF

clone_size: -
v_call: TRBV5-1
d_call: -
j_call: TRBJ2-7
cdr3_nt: TGCGCCAGCAGCCATGGAGGGGAGTCCTACGAGCAGTACTTC
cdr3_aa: CASSHGGESYEQYF

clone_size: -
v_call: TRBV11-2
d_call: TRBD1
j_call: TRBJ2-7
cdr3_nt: TGTGCCAGCAGCCCCGGACAGGCCGCCTACGAGCAGTACTTC
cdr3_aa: CASSPGQAAYEQYF

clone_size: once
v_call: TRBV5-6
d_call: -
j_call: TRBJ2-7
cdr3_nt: TGTGCCAGCAGCTCCGGGACCCGGCAGTACTTC
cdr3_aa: CASSSGTRQYF

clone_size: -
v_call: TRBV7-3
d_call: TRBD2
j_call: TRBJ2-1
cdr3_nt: TGTGCCAGCAGCGGTCGACTAGCGGGGACTTACAATGAGCAGTTCTTC
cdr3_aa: CASSGRLAGTYNEQFF

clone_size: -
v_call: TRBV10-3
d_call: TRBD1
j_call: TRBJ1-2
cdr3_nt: TGTGCCATCAGTGAGCCGGGACAGGGTTACGGCTACACCTTC
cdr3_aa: CAISEPGQGYGYTF

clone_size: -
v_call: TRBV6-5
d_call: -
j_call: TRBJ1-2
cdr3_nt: TGTGCCAGCAGTTACTCGGAGGGGGGGTCCTATGGCTACACCTTC
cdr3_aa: CASSYSEGGSYGYTF

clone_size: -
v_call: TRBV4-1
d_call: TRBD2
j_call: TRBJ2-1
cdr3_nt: TGCGCCAGCAGCCAAGACCCACCCGGGGGGTCTCTGTGGTCCTACAATGAGCAGTTCTTC
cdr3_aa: CASSQDPPGGSLWSYNEQFF

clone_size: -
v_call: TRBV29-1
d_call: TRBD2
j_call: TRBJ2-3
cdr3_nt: TGCAGCGTTCCGCCGACTAGCGGGGGCACAGATACGCAGTATTTT
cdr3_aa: CSVPPTSGGTDTQYF

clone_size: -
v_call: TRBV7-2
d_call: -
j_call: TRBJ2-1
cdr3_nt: TGTGCCAGCAGCTTATATCGGACCCCCGGCGGTGAGCAGTTCTTC
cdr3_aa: CASSLYRTPGGEQFF

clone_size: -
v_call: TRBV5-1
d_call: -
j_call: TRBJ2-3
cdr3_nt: TGCGCCAGCAGCTCAGGCCCGGGAGATACGCAGTATTTT
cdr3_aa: CASSSGPGDTQYF

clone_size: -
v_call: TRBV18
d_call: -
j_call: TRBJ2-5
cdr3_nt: TGTGCCAGCTCACCTGACCGACAAGAGACCCAGTACTTC
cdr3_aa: CASSPDRQETQYF

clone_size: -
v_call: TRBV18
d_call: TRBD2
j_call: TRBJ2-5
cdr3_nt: TGTGCCAGCTCACCCGGACTAGCGGGAGTTGGGGAGACCCAGTACTTC
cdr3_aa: CASSPGLAGVGETQYF

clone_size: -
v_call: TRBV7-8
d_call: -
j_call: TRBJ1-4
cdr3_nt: TGTGCCAGCAGCTTAGCGCCCGTTACAACTAATGAAAAACTGTTTTTT
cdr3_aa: CASSLAPVTTNEKLFF